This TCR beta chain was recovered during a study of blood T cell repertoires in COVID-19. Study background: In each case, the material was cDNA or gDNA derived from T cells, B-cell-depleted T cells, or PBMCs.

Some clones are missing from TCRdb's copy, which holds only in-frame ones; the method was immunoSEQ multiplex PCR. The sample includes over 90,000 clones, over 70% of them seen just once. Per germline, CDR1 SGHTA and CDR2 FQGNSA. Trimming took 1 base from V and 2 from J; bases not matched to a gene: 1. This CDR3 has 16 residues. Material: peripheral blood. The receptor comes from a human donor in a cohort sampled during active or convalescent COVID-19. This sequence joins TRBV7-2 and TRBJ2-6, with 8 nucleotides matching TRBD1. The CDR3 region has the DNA TGTGCCAGCAGCTTAGTGACAGGGGCTGGGGCCAACGTCCTGACTTTC. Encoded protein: CASSLVTGAGANVLTF.